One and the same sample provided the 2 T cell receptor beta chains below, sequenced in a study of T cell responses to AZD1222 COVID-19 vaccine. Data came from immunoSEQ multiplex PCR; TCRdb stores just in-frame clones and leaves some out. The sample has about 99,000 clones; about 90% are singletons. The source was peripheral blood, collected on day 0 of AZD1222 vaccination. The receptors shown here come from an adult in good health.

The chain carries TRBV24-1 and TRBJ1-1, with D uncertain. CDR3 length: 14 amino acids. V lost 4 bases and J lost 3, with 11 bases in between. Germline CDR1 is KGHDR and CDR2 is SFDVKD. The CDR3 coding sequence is TGTGCCACCAGTGACCCGAACACGGACACTGAAGCTTTCTTT. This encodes CATSDPNTDTEAFF.

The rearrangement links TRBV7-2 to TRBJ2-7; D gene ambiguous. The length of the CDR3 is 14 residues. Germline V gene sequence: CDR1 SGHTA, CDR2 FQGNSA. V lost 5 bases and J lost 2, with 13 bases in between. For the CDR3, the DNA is TGTGCCAGCAGCAACCGCATCCAAACCTACGAGCAGTACTTC. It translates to CASSNRIQTYEQYF.